Listed below are T cell receptor beta chains from one sample, sequenced in a study of early T cells in non-severe SARS-CoV-2 infection. TCRdb ran MiXCR on the 5' RACE reads and lists one entry per CDR3 protein. The sample shows about 64,000 distinct CDR3 sequences, more than 4% of them seen only once. Sequenced sample: whole blood. These receptors all stem from an adult who was a healthcare worker with PCR-confirmed SARS-CoV-2 infection or an uninfected control (not recorded which). The CDR3 runs from the conserved cysteine through the conserved F or W. Fields, in order: V gene, J gene, clone size, D gene, CDR3 protein, CDR3 DNA. A D gene is named only where the DNA matches it firmly. Size is stated for part of the rows, as once, few or many counts, or as a class when the clone is expanded.

>TRBV7-2|TRBJ1-6|many|-
CASSLFYGRRDSPLHF
TGTGCCAGCAGCTTATTCTACGGGAGAAGGGATTCACCCCTCCACTTT
>TRBV29-1|TRBJ2-7|-|-
CSVRAGETYEQYF
TGCAGTGTCCGGGCAGGGGAGACCTACGAGCAGTACTTC
>TRBV29-1|TRBJ1-2|many|-
CSVATGADYGYTF
TGCAGCGTTGCAACAGGTGCTGACTATGGCTACACCTTC
>TRBV24-1|TRBJ2-4|-|-
CATKDWNIQYF
TGTGCCACCAAGGACTGGAACATTCAGTACTTC
>TRBV18|TRBJ2-5|many|-
CASSNVGGETQYF
TGTGCCAGCTCGAACGTTGGAGGGGAGACCCAGTACTTC
>TRBV20-1|TRBJ2-2|few|TRBD1
CSAGGRTGELFF
TGCAGTGCAGGGGGCCGTACCGGGGAGCTGTTTTTT
>TRBV29-1|TRBJ2-1|many|TRBD1
CSVGQVHNEQFF
TGCAGCGTCGGACAGGTGCACAATGAGCAGTTCTTC
>TRBV19|TRBJ1-4|many|-
CASIGGWPNEKLFF
TGTGCCAGTATAGGAGGCTGGCCTAATGAAAAACTGTTTTTT
>TRBV6-4|TRBJ2-3|few|-
CASSETFGRTTQYF
TGTGCCAGCAGTGAAACATTCGGGCGAACTACGCAGTATTTT
>TRBV20-1|TRBJ1-3|many|TRBD1
CSASAPPGQGARNTIYF
TGCAGTGCTAGCGCTCCCCCGGGACAGGGGGCTAGAAACACCATATATTTT
>TRBV7-2|TRBJ2-1|-|-
CASSRRLDNEQFF
TGTGCCAGCAGCCGGCGACTCGACAATGAGCAGTTCTTC
>TRBV20-1|TRBJ2-4|few|-
CSANTPNSLSHIQYF
TGCAGTGCTAACACCCCGAATTCGTTGTCACACATTCAGTACTTC
>TRBV5-1|TRBJ2-1|many|TRBD2
CASRAPLTSGENNEQFF
TGCGCCAGCAGGGCACCCCTGACTAGCGGAGAGAACAATGAGCAGTTCTTC
>TRBV9|TRBJ2-3|many|TRBD2
CASSVLAGEVSDTQYF
TGTGCCAGCAGCGTATTAGCGGGAGAGGTCTCAGATACGCAGTATTTT
>TRBV7-2|TRBJ1-3|many|-
CASRQPGLKSENTIYF
TGTGCCAGCAGACAGCCGGGCCTCAAATCTGAAAACACCATATATTTT
>TRBV11-3|TRBJ1-1|-|-
CASSGRGDTEAFF
TGTGCCAGCAGCGGGAGGGGGGACACTGAAGCTTTCTTT
>TRBV7-9|TRBJ1-2|many|-
CASSQDTYNYGYTF
TGTGCCAGCAGCCAAGACACCTATAACTATGGCTACACCTTC
>TRBV15|TRBJ2-1|many|-
CATSRGSTGPKLNEQFF
TGTGCCACCAGCAGAGGATCCACGGGACCGAAACTCAATGAGCAGTTCTTC
>TRBV4-2|TRBJ1-2|many|-
CASSQDIRRGYGYTF
TGTGCCAGCAGCCAAGATATCAGGCGGGGATATGGCTACACCTTC
>TRBV7-8|TRBJ1-2|many|-
CASSLAHAGGYTF
TGTGCCAGCAGCTTAGCCCACGCCGGCGGCTACACCTTC
>TRBV29-1|TRBJ1-4|many|-
CSVAIQGTNEKLFF
TGCAGCGTTGCAATCCAGGGGACTAATGAAAAACTGTTTTTT
>TRBV7-9|TRBJ2-2|-|-
CASSFAGRAGELFF
TGTGCCAGCAGCTTCGCGGGTAGGGCCGGGGAGCTGTTTTTT
>TRBV29-1|TRBJ2-7|many|TRBD1
CSVQETGGFEQYF
TGCAGCGTCCAGGAGACAGGGGGCTTCGAGCAGTACTTC
>TRBV20-1|TRBJ1-5|many|-
CSASGGATTYQPQHF
TGCAGTGCTAGCGGGGGGGCGACTACCTATCAGCCCCAGCATTTT
>TRBV12-3/TRBV12-4|TRBJ1-4|many|-
CASSPGEKLFF
TGTGCCAGCAGCCCAGGTGAAAAACTGTTTTTT
>TRBV5-4|TRBJ2-7|many|-
CASSLDYGSYEQYF
TGTGCCAGCAGCTTGGACTATGGATCCTACGAGCAGTACTTC
>TRBV29-1|TRBJ2-7|many|-
CSVSEELNSYEQYF
TGCAGCGTTTCGGAGGAGCTAAACTCCTACGAGCAGTACTTC
>TRBV3-2|TRBJ2-3|many|-
CASSQDHPPSFADTQYF
TGTGCCAGCAGCCAAGATCATCCCCCTAGTTTCGCAGATACGCAGTATTTT
>TRBV11-2|TRBJ2-1|few|-
CASSPVVGNEQFF
TGTGCCAGCAGCCCGGTGGTAGGCAATGAGCAGTTCTTC
>TRBV10-1|TRBJ1-4|few|-
CASSRELEEKLFF
TGCGCCAGCAGCAGGGAGCTCGAGGAAAAACTGTTTTTT
>TRBV5-6|TRBJ2-5|few|TRBD1
CASSSTGDDLQETQYF
TGTGCCAGCAGCTCGACAGGGGACGACCTCCAAGAGACCCAGTACTTC
>TRBV12-3/TRBV12-4|TRBJ2-7|many|-
CASSFGTGITYEQYF
TGTGCCAGCAGTTTCGGGACGGGGATCACCTACGAGCAGTACTTC
>TRBV7-6|TRBJ2-1|many|TRBD2
CASSSGLADEQFF
TGTGCCAGCAGCTCAGGACTAGCTGATGAGCAGTTCTTC
>TRBV29-1|TRBJ1-2|many|-
CSVGEAYGYTF
TGCAGCGTTGGGGAGGCCTATGGCTACACCTTC
>TRBV11-2|TRBJ2-7|-|-
CASSLTEQYF
TGTGCCAGCAGTTTAACCGAGCAGTACTTC
>TRBV18|TRBJ2-7|-|-
CASSPPAGRYEQYF
TGTGCCAGCTCACCACCAGCAGGCCGCTACGAGCAGTACTTC
>TRBV18|TRBJ1-2|many|-
CASRLGTDVNYGYTF
TGTGCCAGCCGATTAGGAACTGACGTGAACTATGGCTACACCTTC
>TRBV10-3|TRBJ2-1|-|-
CAISGGQWPYNEQFF
TGTGCCATCAGTGGAGGACAATGGCCCTACAATGAGCAGTTCTTC
>TRBV10-3|TRBJ2-3|-|TRBD1
CAIKPGQGAADTQYF
TGTGCCATCAAACCGGGACAGGGGGCGGCAGATACGCAGTATTTT
>TRBV9|TRBJ2-3|many|-
CASSALTTDTQYF
TGTGCCAGCAGCGCCCTGACCACAGATACGCAGTATTTT